This entry concerns a single T cell receptor (beta chain). No antigen is known for it. Base-call qualities are not available, and no considerably larger clone is one nucleotide away. TCRbeta CDR3 regions were amplified from genomic DNA by means of the immunoSEQ Assay, a bias-controlled multiplex PCR. For the original study's pipeline: Nucleated cell counts per sample were estimated from amplification of reference gene primers within the assay. Sequence reads were collapsed and filtered to measure the absolute abundance of every unique TCRbeta CDR3 rearrangement. For each sample, productive Simpson clonality was calculated by taking the square root of Simpson's diversity index across productive rearrangements. The table comes from immuneACCESS by way of TCRdb, which keeps in-frame sequences with V and J called. Part of the clones is missing from these tables; in studies checked, under half for an unresolved V gene and the rest for unknown reasons. V and J calls and clone size follow that table, whereas D and trimming were derived from the DNA. The sample includes about 190,000 clones, with around four fifths observed a single time. The ten top clones hold 13% to 15% of the sample.

The collaborating institutions used their own protocols to collect whole blood in K2EDTA tubes. For TCRbeta analysis, collaborators shipped samples in one of three forms: frozen whole blood, isolated PBMCs, or DNA extracted from either of those sample types. The data belong to a study of blood T cell repertoires in COVID-19 (dated by TCRdb to about 2020). Turning to the overall study: The collaborator samples originated in the United States, Italy and Spain and spanned the acute and convalescent phases of COVID-19. The repertoires were made available in a free public database intended to serve as a resource for research on the immune response to SARS-CoV-2. Where available, HLA class I and class II types were taken from metadata supplied by the sample provider and were not determined by assay-based typing. The samples were drawn from two sources: the first 160 participants of the ongoing ImmuneRACE study, and 1,200 or so subjects contributed by 6 global collaborators. Deeply sampled blood TCRbeta repertoires from subjects exposed to, actively infected with, or recovered from COVID-19 were included in the dataset. The material from the prospective study consisted of cDNA or gDNA derived from T cells, B-cell-depleted T cells, or PBMCs. A de-identified subject ID, COVID-19 status, age in years and sex were almost always included in the sample metadata. On the study overall, not on this receptor specifically: How much clinical and demographic metadata was included differed by source and by participant, and the metadata was provided uncurated.

From cysteine to phenylalanine, the CDR3 is 16 amino acids long. This entry keeps only the CDR3 DNA: 48 bases, framed from base 1. Trimmed from V: 4 bases; trimmed from J: 6 bases; junction bases lacking a gene match: 11. CDR1 MNHEY and CDR2 SMNVEV were looked up in the germline V gene (reference sequence). Here the chain combines TRBV27 and TRBJ1-2; 10 junctional bases match TRBD1. The specimen sequenced was peripheral blood. The clonotype comes from a young man with active or convalescent COVID-19. The CDR3 in this case is CASSSAKTGGINGYTF. The nucleotide sequence is given as TGTGCCAGCAGTTCAGCTAAGACAGGGGGCATTAATGGCTACACCTTC.